This TCR beta chain was obtained from a study of blood T cell repertoires in COVID-19. Study-level background: The United States, Italy and Spain provided the acute and convalescent COVID-19 samples. From T cells, B-cell-depleted T cells, or PBMCs came the material, which was cDNA or gDNA.

Original methodology: From reference gene primer amplification, estimates of nucleated cell counts were derived. The protocol was immunoSEQ multiplex PCR, while the TCRdb copy is restricted to in-frame clones and leaves out a portion. V and J calls plus clone size are reproduced from that table; the DNA served to infer D and trimming. Here the sample spans 50,000 to 60,000 clones, roughly 90% being singletons. The CDR3 has 15 residues. Germline CDR1 and CDR2: KGHSH and LQKENI. V lost 6 bases, J lost 2 bases, and 9 bases stayed unmatched. The source material was peripheral blood. The V gene is TRBV18, the J gene TRBJ2-7; 8 positions agree with TRBD2. This receptor was identified in a man in his 60s with active COVID-19. CDR3 loop: CASSPRLARTYEQYF. The CDR3, as DNA: TGTGCCAGCTCTCCTCGACTAGCGCGTACCTACGAGCAGTACTTC.